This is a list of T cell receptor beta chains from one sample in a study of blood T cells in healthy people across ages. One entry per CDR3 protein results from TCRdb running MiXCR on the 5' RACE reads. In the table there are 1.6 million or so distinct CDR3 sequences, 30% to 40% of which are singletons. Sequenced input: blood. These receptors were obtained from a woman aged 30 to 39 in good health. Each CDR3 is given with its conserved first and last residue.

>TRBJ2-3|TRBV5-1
CASSSYGTSDTQYF
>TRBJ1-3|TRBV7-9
CASSLGQDSGNTIYF
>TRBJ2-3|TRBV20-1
CSALIDRGQADTQYF
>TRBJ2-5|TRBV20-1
CSAMDLQETQYF
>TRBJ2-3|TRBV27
CASRKERSGLSTDTQYF
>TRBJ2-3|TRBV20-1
CSALDRGTDTQYF
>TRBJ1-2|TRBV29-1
CSVAYRTGTASGYTF
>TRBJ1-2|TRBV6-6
CASRSGTDLSYGYTF
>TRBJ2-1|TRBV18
CAGWSGGVGDEQFF
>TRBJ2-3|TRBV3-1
CASSRAGLADTDTQYF
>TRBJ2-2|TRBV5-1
CASREGNTGELFF
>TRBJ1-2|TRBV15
CATSMGAGTPNYGYTF
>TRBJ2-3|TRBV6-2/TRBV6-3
CASGYSRETDTQYF
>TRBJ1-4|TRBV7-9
CASSPGQIATNEKLFF
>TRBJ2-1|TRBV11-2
CASSFRGSKGNEQFF
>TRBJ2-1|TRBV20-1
CSATSALANSYNEQFF
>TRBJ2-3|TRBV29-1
CSVGQGSDTQYF
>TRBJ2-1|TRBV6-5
CASSYGLVGEQFF
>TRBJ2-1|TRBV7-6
CASSFRTSGSSRRYNEQFF
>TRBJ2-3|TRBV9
CASSEPSGQSPDTQYF
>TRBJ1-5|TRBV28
CASSFPGRDFTLSQPQHF
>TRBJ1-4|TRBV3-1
CASSQVVLPPTNEKLFF
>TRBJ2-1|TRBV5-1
CASSLGGSPGQGRHNEQFF
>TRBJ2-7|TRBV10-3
CAISESGTGAPYEQYF
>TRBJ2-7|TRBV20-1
CSARDRGQVYEQYF
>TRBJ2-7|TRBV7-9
CASSEGRPAYEQYF
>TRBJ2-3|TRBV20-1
CSASGQADTQYF
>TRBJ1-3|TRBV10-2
CASSARAGTSGNIIYF
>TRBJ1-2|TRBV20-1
CSASLGGGTYGYTF
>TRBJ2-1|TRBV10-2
CASSAPAGSSYNEQFF
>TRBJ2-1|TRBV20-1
CSASQPGGYNEQFF
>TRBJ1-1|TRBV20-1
CSAKVGDTEAFF
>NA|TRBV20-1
CSAATTGTVRETQYF
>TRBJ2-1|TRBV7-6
CASSLQVVTSFNNEQFF
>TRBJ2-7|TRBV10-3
CAISKGQGAPRTGYEQYF
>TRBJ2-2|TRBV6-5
CASTRTSGSTGELFF
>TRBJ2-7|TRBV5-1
CASSLAEGGLGNEQYF
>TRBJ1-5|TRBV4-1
CASSSLGQGPGNQPQHF
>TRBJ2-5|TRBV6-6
CASNLGVGTQYF
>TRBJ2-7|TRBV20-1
CSTPGTSGPCEQYF
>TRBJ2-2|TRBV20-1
CSADPDGSNTGELFF
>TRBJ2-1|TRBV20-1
CSAWTSGRPESYNEQFF
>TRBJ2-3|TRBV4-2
CASSAGAGVTTDTQYF
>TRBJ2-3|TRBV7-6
CASSSRWDYTQYF
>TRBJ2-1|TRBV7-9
CASSPTPGLADYHEQFF
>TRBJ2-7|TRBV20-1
CSARFLGYEQYF
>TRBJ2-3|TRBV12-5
CASGLEGGTDTQYF
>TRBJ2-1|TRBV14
CASILDMHEQFF
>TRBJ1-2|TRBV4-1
CASSQDLMMEGAFSSGYTF
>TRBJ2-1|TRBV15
CATSRDGAGLPGNEQFF
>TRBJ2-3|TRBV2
CASSEAGVLADTQYF
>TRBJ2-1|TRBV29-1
CSVHPASGRNNEQFF
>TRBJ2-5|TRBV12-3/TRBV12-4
CASSFEAAGLKYF
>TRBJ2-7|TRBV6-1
CASDRGASYEQYF